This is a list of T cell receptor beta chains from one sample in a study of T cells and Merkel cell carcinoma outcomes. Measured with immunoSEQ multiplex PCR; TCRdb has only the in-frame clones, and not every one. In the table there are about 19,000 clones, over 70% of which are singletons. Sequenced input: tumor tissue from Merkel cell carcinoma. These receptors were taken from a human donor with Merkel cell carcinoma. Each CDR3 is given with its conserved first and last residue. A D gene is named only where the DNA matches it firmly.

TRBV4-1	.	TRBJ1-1	TGCGCCAGCAGCCAAGATCATGTGGAATGGGACACTGAAGCTTTCTTT	CASSQDHVEWDTEAFF
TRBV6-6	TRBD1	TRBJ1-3	TGTGCCACCCGACAGGGGGGAAACACCATATATTTT	CATRQGGNTIYF
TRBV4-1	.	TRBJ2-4	TGCGCCAGCAGCCGTGGGACAGCCAAAAACATTCAGTACTTC	CASSRGTAKNIQYF
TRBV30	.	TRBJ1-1	TGTGCCTGGAGTACTCTGAACACTGAAGCTTTCTTT	CAWSTLNTEAFF
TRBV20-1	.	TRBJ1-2	TGCAGTGCAAACGAACGACGCACCTTC	CSANERRTF
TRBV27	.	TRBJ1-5	TGTGCCAGCAGTTGGGGGGTTGACAATCAGCCCCAGCATTTT	CASSWGVDNQPQHF
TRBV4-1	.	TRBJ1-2	TGCGCCAGCAGCCAAGAGGGTACTACAAACTATGGCTACACCTTC	CASSQEGTTNYGYTF
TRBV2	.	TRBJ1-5	TGTGCCAGCAGTGAAGTATGGGGCCAGCCCCAGCATTTT	CASSEVWGQPQHF
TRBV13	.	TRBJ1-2	TGTGCCAGCAGACGGAATTCAGGCTACACCTTC	CASRRNSGYTF
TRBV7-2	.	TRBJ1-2	TGTGCCAGCAGCCAATACAGGGTGACTAACTATGGCTACACCTTC	CASSQYRVTNYGYTF
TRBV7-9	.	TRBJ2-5	TGTGCCAGCACTCCAGGGGGAGGGCCCATTCAAGAGACCCAGTACTTC	CASTPGGGPIQETQYF